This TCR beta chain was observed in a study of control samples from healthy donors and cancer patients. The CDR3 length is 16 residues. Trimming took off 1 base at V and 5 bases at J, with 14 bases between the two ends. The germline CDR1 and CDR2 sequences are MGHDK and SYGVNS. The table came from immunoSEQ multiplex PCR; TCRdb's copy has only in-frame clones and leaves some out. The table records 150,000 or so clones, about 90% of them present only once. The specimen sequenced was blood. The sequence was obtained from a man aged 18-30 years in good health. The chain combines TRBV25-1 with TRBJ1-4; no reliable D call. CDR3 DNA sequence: TGTGCCAGCAGTGAATTTGGTTGGGCGATAAATGAAAAACTGTTTTTT. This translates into CASSEFGWAINEKLFF.